Reported below is one T cell receptor (beta chain). V lost 5 bases, J lost 8 bases, and 3 bases stayed unmatched. CDR3 length: 12 amino acids. The germline CDR1 and CDR2 sequences are SGHVS and FNYEAQ. Assay: immunoSEQ multiplex PCR; the TCRdb copy retains only in-frame clones and omits some. The sample carries tens of thousands of clones, around 90% recorded once. The sample is drawn from a study of T cell changes during pregnancy in multiple sclerosis. The material was peripheral blood, obtained after pregnancy. The J gene is TRBJ2-1, the V gene TRBV7-6; 7 bases are shared with TRBD2. The clonotype originates from a female donor in good health, enrolled as a control in a pregnancy study. The CDR3 loop reads CASSQGGDEQFF. CDR3 bases: TGTGCCAGCAGCCAGGGAGGGGATGAGCAGTTCTTC.